This T cell receptor (beta chain) stems from a study of cytomegalovirus exposure and HLA in healthy donors. The PCR made use of 60 Vbeta and 13 Jbeta primers. Data came from immunoSEQ multiplex PCR; TCRdb stores just in-frame clones and leaves some out. The data hold about 98,000 clones, with about 60% observed a single time. The TCR sequence derives from a human donor in good health. Sequencing input: PBMCs.

As DNA, the CDR3 is TGTGCCTGGAGCACAGGGGGCGTGGGGGGCTACACCTTC. This translates into CAWSTGGVGGYTF. The chain carries TRBV30 and TRBJ1-2; 9 bases fit TRBD1. The CDR3 extends over 13 amino acids. Trimming cost V 3 bases and J 8 bases; bases outside gene matches: 7. Germline assignment: CDR1 GTSNPN and CDR2 SVGIG (reference sequence).